One and the same sample provided the 26 T cell receptor beta chains below, sequenced in a study of control samples from healthy donors and cancer patients. Clones were read by immunoSEQ multiplex PCR, and TCRdb kept only the in-frame ones, dropping some. This repertoire shows around 200,000 clones, approximately 95% found once; its top ten account for roughly 1.5%. Sequenced material: blood. The receptors were gathered from a man aged 18 to 30 in good health.

This chain links TRBV30 with TRBJ1-1; D unclear. This CDR3 contains 11 residues. Trimming pared 2 bases from V and 0 bases from J, leaving 1 base between. The V gene's germline CDR1 is GTSNPN and CDR2 SVGIG (reference sequence). DNA of the CDR3: TGTGCCTGGAGTATGAACACTGAAGCTTTCTTT. This codes for CAWSMNTEAFF.

The V and J genes are TRBV30 and TRBJ1-2; 7 bases line up with TRBD1. The germline gives CDR1 GTSNPN, CDR2 SVGIG (reference sequence). The CDR3 is 13 amino acids. The trim removed 6 bases at V and 4 bases at J, leaving 8 bases unmatched. The CDR3 is CACPKGGGYGYTF. CDR3 sequence (DNA): TGTGCCTGCCCTAAAGGGGGCGGCTATGGCTACACCTTC.

J is TRBJ2-3 and V is TRBV2; the D gene is possibly TRBD2 (5 bases). Per germline, CDR1 SNHLY and CDR2 FYNNEI. V dropped 8 bases and J dropped 8 bases, with 20 bases sitting between them. CDR3 length equals 14 residues. CDR3 protein: CASLQSGSETTQYF. In DNA form, the CDR3 reads TGTGCCAGCCTCCAATCGGGATCGGAGACTACGCAGTATTTT. Full variable domain (remainder filled in from reference TRBV2 and TRBJ2-3): EPEVTQTPSHQVTQMGQEVILRCVPISNHLYFYWYRQILGQKVEFLVSFYNNEISEKSEIFDDQFSVERPDGSNFTLKIRSTKLEDSAMYFCASLQSGSETTQYFGPGTRLTVL.

DNA for the CDR3: TGTGCCTGGAGTGTTGGACGGGGGCCTCTTTTAGATACGCAGTATTTT. The encoded protein is CAWSVGRGPLLDTQYF. The chain is built from TRBV30 and TRBJ2-3; D may be TRBD1 or TRBD2 (6 bases each). V was clipped by 0 bases and J by 5 bases, with 18 bases between them. The CDR3 is 16 residues long. In germline, CDR1 is GTSNPN, CDR2 SVGIG (reference sequence).

The chain links TRBV5-5 to TRBJ2-7; TRBD1 might be the D (5 bases). The CDR3 is 13 residues long. Germline CDR1 SGHKS, CDR2 YYEKEE (reference sequence). V was clipped by 3 bases and J by 2 bases, with 9 bases between them. In DNA form, the CDR3 reads TGTGCCAGCAGCTCCGACAGTACCTACGAGCAGTACTTC. Its protein product is CASSSDSTYEQYF.

This sequence joins TRBV18 and TRBJ2-6, with a tentative D call TRBD2 (5 bases). This CDR3 contains 15 residues. V gave up 5 bases and J gave up 0 bases, with 8 bases separating them. Germline-derived CDR1 and CDR2 are KGHSH and LQKENI. In nucleotides, the CDR3 is TGTGCCAGCTCATTTGGGAGCTCTGGGGCCAACGTCCTGACTTTC. It codes for CASSFGSSGANVLTF.

The chain has TRBV5-1 and TRBJ2-7; 12 bases are shared with TRBD1. J was trimmed by 5 bases and V by 7 bases; bases with no gene match: 7. This CDR3 contains 14 residues. Looked up from germline, CDR1 is SGHRS and CDR2 is YFSETQ. The DNA for the CDR3 is TGCGCCAGCGGTGCAGGGACAGGGGGCGACGAGCAGTACTTC. Its translation is CASGAGTGGDEQYF.

The chain employs TRBV6-2 or TRBV6-3 and TRBJ1-5, with 7 bases identical to TRBD1. Losses at the gene ends were 6 bases for V and 6 bases for J; bases not matched to a gene: 8. The CDR3 has 14 amino acids. Germline V gene data show CDR1 as MNHEY and CDR2 as SVGEGT. CDR3 nucleotides: TGTGCCAGCAGCCGGGGACAGCCTCTTCAGCCCCAGCATTTT. As protein: CASSRGQPLQPQHF.

The rearrangement links TRBV6-6 to TRBJ2-5; D is uncertain. The CDR3 has 14 residues. The V and J ends lost 6 bases and 5 bases respectively, with 16 bases between them. CDR1 and CDR2 (germline): MNHNY, SVGAGI (reference sequence). The chain's CDR3 is CASSRDGQGETQYF. In DNA, the CDR3 is TGTGCCAGCAGCCGCGACGGGCAAGGGGAGACCCAGTACTTC.

J is TRBJ2-6 and V is TRBV9; the D is unclear. Germline lookup yields CDR1 SGDLS and CDR2 YYNGEE. The CDR3 has 15 residues. Deletions cut 2 bases from V and 0 bases from J, with 6 bases between. Written as DNA, the CDR3 is TGTGCCAGCAGCGTTAGCTTCTCTGGGGCCAACGTCCTGACTTTC. Translation: CASSVSFSGANVLTF.

V gene TRBV6-4 combines with J gene TRBJ2-2, with D possibly being TRBD1 or TRBD2 (6 bases each). The CDR3 loop spans 16 amino acids. V lost 5 bases, J lost 3 bases, and 16 bases lay in between. Germline values: CDR1 MRHNA, CDR2 SNTAGT. The CDR3 nucleotides are TGTGCCAGCAGTCCCCTGGGGGGCGACGACACCGGGGAGCTGTTTTTT. It specifies CASSPLGGDDTGELFF.

This clone was detected only once. The V gene is TRBV6-1, the J gene TRBJ2-7; D call uncertain. The CDR3 has 15 amino acids. Germline CDR1 reads MNHNS; CDR2 reads SASEGT. The V gene lost 2 bases and the J gene lost 0 bases, with 11 bases spanning the gap. As DNA, the CDR3 is TGTGCCAGCAGTGAAACCATAACCCTCTCCTACGAGCAGTACTTC. Protein sequence: CASSETITLSYEQYF.

This clone was seen a single time. The chain links TRBV14 to TRBJ2-1; D is unresolved. The V gene's germline CDR1 is SGHDN and CDR2 FVKESK. The CDR3 loop spans 17 amino acids. V was shortened by 4 bases and J by 1 base, with 17 bases between the two germline ends. The CDR3 sequence: CASSPLQWADSYNEQFF. The CDR3 DNA follows: TGTGCCAGCAGCCCCCTTCAGTGGGCGGATTCCTACAATGAGCAGTTCTTC.

J is TRBJ1-2 and V is TRBV7-9, with D uncertain. CDR1 is SEHNR and CDR2 is FQNEAQ in the germline V gene (reference sequence). V was clipped by 2 bases and J by 6 bases, with 7 bases between them. This CDR3 comprises 12 residues. In DNA form, the CDR3 reads TGTGCCAGCAGCTTAAACAGCGATGGCTACACCTTC. This codes for CASSLNSDGYTF.

The chain couples TRBV6-5 to TRBJ1-3; D is unresolved. The V gene's germline CDR1 is MNHEY and CDR2 SVGAGI. The CDR3 is made up of 14 amino acids. Trimming removed 7 bases at V and 0 bases at J, with 10 bases between. CDR3 DNA sequence: TGTGCCAGCAACAGAGACTTCTCTGGAAACACCATATATTTT. Amino acid sequence: CASNRDFSGNTIYF.

The CDR3 bases are TGTGCCAGCAGTGAAGCCGGCCAGACCAACTATGGCTACACCTTC. Its translation: CASSEAGQTNYGYTF. The chain couples TRBV2 to TRBJ1-2; D ambiguous. V was clipped by 0 bases and J by 2 bases, with 10 bases between them. The CDR3 spans 15 residues. CDR1 SNHLY and CDR2 FYNNEI come from the germline V gene.

The gene calls are TRBV27 and TRBJ2-7; D remains unclear. V was trimmed by 6 bases and J by 1 base, leaving 10 bases between them. CDR3 length: 13 residues. In germline, CDR1 is MNHEY, CDR2 SMNVEV (reference sequence). The CDR3 sequence is CASSNDGSYEQYF. Here the CDR3 DNA reads TGTGCCAGCAGCAATGACGGTTCCTACGAGCAGTACTTC.

The V and J genes are TRBV2 and TRBJ2-4, with 13 positions matching TRBD2. The V gene end was trimmed by 10 bases and the J gene end by 3 bases; junction bases not matched to a gene: 6. The CDR3 totals 15 residues. Germline V gives CDR1 SNHLY, CDR2 FYNNEI. The chain's CDR3 is CATTRTSGGKNIQYF. Here the CDR3 DNA reads TGTGCCACCACTCGGACTAGCGGGGGCAAAAACATTCAGTACTTC.

The rearrangement joins TRBV5-8 to TRBJ2-7; perhaps TRBD1 as D (5 bases). There are 12 residues in the CDR3. Trimming took 3 bases from V and 3 from J, leaving 7 bases between them. Germline assignment: CDR1 SGHTS and CDR2 YDEGEE. In nucleotides, the CDR3 is TGTGCCAGCAGCTCAGGGTTCTACGAGCAGTACTTC. It specifies CASSSGFYEQYF.

The rearrangement links TRBV10-3 to TRBJ2-2, with TRBD2 as a possible D gene (5 bases). This CDR3 spans 14 amino acids. Germline V CDR1 and CDR2: ENHRY, SYGVKD. V shed 4 bases and J shed 6 bases, with 12 bases lying between them. The CDR3 DNA sequence: TGTGCCATCAGTGGCCTTAGCGACGCCGGGGAGCTGTTTTTT. Protein product: CAISGLSDAGELFF.

The chain is built from TRBV24-1 and TRBJ1-5; D not resolved. The CDR3 sequence is 13 residues long. The germline V gene encodes CDR1 KGHDR and CDR2 SFDVKD. Trimming took off 5 bases at V and 7 bases at J, with 11 bases between the two ends. The CDR3 nucleotides are TGTGCCACCAGTGCTCAGGTCGGGCAGCCCCAGCATTTT. Protein: CATSAQVGQPQHF.

The chain combines TRBV5-1 with TRBJ2-1, with 9 bases matching TRBD2. The CDR3 contains 18 residues. Trimming took 0 bases from V and 2 from J; bases not matched to a gene: 9. CDR1 is SGHRS, CDR2 YFSETQ, per germline. CDR3: CASSLVSGGRDTYNEQFF. The DNA of the CDR3 is TGCGCCAGCAGCTTGGTTAGCGGGGGCCGTGATACCTACAATGAGCAGTTCTTC.

The genes are TRBV5-1 and TRBJ1-4; D is possibly TRBD1 (5 bases). Trimming shortened V by 3 bases and J by 2 bases, and 8 bases separated the two germline ends. This CDR3 spans 14 amino acids. Germline CDR1 SGHRS, CDR2 YFSETQ. This CDR3 is CASSSGVTNEKLFF. The CDR3 DNA reads as TGCGCCAGCAGCTCGGGGGTTACTAATGAAAAACTGTTTTTT. The full variable domain, completed using reference TRBV5-1 and TRBJ1-4, is KAGVTQTPRYLIKTRGQQVTLSCSPISGHRSVSWYQQTPGQGLQFLFEYFSETQRNKGNFPGRFSGRQFSNSRSEMNVSTLELGDSALYLCASSSGVTNEKLFFGSGTQLSVL.

This clone was counted a few times. CDR3 DNA sequence: TGTGCCAGCAGCCAAGAATCTGAAACGCCCCAGCATTTT. It specifies CASSQESETPQHF. The chain combines TRBV4-2 with TRBJ1-5; D call uncertain. CDR1 LGHNA and CDR2 YNFKEQ come from the germline V gene. The CDR3 contains 13 residues. V was cut by 0 bases and J by 9 bases, with 9 bases left in between.

The chain combines TRBV7-3 with TRBJ2-2; 9 bases agree with TRBD1. The germline V gene has CDR1 SGHTA and CDR2 FQGTGA. CDR3 length: 16 amino acids. V was clipped by 2 bases and J by 7 bases; unmatched bases: 8. The CDR3 DNA sequence: TGTGCCAGCAGCTTACCCTACAGGGGGCGGGGCGGGGAGCTGTTTTTT. This encodes CASSLPYRGRGGELFF.

This chain uses TRBV5-1 with TRBJ2-7; TRBD2 matches at 9 bases. In germline, CDR1 is SGHRS, CDR2 YFSETQ. V lost 4 bases to trimming and J lost 7 bases; unmatched junction nucleotides: 9. This CDR3 comprises 14 residues. CDR3 sequence reads: CASSLGLAKGEQYF. Written as DNA, the CDR3 is TGCGCCAGCAGCCTGGGACTAGCTAAGGGGGAGCAGTACTTC.